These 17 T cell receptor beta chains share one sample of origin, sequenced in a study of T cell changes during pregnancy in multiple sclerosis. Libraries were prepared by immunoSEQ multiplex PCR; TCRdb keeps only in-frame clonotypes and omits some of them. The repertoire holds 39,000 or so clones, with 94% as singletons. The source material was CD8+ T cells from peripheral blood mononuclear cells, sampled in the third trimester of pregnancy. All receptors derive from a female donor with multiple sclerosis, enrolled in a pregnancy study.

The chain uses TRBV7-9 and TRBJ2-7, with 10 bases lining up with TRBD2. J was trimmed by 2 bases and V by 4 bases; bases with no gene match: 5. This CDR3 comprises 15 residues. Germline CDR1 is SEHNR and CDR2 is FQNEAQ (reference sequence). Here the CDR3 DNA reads TGTGCCAGCAGCTCCCCTGGACTAGCGGCCTACGAGCAGTACTTC. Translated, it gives CASSSPGLAAYEQYF.

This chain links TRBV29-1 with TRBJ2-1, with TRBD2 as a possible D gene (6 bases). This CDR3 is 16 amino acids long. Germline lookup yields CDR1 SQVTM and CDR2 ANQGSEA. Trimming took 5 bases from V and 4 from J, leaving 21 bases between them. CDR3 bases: TGCAGCGTTCTAGGCTTGGCGAGCGGACTATACAATGAGCAGTTCTTC. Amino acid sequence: CSVLGLASGLYNEQFF.

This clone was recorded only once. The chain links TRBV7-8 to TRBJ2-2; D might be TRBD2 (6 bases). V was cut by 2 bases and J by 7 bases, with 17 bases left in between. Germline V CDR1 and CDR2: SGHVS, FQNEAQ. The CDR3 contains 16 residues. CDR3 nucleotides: TGTGCCAGCAGCTTACTCTGGGACTCGTCCGTCGGGGAGCTGTTTTTT. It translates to CASSLLWDSSVGELFF.

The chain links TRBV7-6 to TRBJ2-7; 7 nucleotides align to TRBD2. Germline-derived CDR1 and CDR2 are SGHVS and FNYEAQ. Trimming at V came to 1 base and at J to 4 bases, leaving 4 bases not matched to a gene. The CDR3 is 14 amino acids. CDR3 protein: CASSLGGEGYEQYF. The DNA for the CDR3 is TGTGCCAGCAGCTTAGGGGGGGAGGGATACGAGCAGTACTTC.

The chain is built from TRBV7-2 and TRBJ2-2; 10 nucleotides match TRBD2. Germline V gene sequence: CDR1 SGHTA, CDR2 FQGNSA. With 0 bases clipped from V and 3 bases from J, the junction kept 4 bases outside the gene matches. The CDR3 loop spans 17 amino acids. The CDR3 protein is CASSLALAGDDTGELFF. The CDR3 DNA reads TGTGCCAGCAGCTTAGCCCTAGCGGGAGACGACACCGGGGAGCTGTTTTTT.

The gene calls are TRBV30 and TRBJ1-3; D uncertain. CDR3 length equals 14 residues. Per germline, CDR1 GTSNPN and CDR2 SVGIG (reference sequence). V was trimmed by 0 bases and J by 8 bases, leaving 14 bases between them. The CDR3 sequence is CAWSVVMVGDTIYF. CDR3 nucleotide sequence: TGTGCCTGGAGTGTAGTAATGGTAGGAGACACCATATATTTT.

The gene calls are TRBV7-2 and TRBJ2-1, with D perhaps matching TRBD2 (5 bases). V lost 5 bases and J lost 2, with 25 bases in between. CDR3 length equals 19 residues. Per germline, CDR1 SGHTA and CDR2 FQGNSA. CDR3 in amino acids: CASSTSSRRSGRTYNEQFF. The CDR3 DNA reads TGTGCCAGCAGCACCTCTTCGAGGCGCAGCGGAAGAACCTACAATGAGCAGTTCTTC.

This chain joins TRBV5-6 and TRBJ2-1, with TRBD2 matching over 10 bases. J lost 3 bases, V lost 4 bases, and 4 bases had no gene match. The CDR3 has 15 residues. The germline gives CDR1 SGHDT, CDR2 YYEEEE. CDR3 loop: CASSLTSGIYNEQFF. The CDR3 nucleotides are TGTGCCAGCAGCCTTACTAGCGGGATCTACAATGAGCAGTTCTTC.

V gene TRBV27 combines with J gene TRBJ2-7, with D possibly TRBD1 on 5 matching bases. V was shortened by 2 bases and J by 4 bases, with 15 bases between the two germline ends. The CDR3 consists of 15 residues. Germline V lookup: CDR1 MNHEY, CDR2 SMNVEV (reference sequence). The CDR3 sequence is CASSLRQMGGYEQYF. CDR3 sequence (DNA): TGTGCCAGCAGTTTAAGACAGATGGGTGGTTACGAGCAGTACTTC.

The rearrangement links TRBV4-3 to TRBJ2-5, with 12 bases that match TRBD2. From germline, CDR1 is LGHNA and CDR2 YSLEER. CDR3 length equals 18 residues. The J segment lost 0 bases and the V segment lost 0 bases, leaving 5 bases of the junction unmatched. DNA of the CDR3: TGCGCCAGCAGCCAAGAACTAGCGGGAGGAGGGTACCAAGAGACCCAGTACTTC. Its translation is CASSQELAGGGYQETQYF.

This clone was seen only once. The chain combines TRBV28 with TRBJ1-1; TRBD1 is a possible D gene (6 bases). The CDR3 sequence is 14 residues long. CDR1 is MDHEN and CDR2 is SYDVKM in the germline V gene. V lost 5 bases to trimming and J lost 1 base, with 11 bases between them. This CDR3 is CASSVTQGNTEAFF. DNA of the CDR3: TGTGCCAGCAGTGTTACACAGGGGAACACTGAAGCTTTCTTT.

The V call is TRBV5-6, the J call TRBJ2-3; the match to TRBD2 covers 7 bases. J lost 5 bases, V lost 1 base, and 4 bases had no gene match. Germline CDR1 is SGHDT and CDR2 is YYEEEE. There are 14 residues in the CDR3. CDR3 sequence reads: CASSLWGGIDTQYF. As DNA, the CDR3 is TGTGCCAGCAGCTTGTGGGGGGGTATAGATACGCAGTATTTT.

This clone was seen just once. The CDR3 sequence is CASSFAGSYNEQFF. For the CDR3, the DNA is TGTGCCAGCAGTTTTGCAGGCTCCTACAATGAGCAGTTCTTC. The chain employs TRBV27 and TRBJ2-1; D not certain. Germline lookup yields CDR1 MNHEY and CDR2 SMNVEV (reference sequence). V was shortened by 3 bases and J by 0 bases, with 6 bases between the two germline ends. This CDR3 is 14 amino acids long.

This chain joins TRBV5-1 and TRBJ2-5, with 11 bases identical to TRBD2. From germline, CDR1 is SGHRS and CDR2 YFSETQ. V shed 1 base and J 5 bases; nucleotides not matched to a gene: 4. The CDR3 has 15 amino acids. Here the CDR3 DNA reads TGCGCCAGCAGCTTGTTAGCGGGAGGGAGGGAGACCCAGTACTTC. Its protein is CASSLLAGGRETQYF.

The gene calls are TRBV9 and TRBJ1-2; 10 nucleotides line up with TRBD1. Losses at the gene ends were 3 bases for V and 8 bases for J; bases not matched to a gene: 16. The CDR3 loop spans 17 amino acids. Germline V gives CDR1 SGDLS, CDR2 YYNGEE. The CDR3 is CASSETGGFSSLRGYTF. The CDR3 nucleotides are TGTGCCAGCAGCGAGACAGGGGGCTTTTCCTCGCTTCGAGGCTACACCTTC.

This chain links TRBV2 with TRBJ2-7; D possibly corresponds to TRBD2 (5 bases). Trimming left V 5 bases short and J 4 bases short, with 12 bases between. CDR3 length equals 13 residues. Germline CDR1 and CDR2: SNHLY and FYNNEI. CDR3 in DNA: TGTGCCAGCAGTCCCCGGGGTGGATACGAGCAGTACTTC. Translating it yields CASSPRGGYEQYF.

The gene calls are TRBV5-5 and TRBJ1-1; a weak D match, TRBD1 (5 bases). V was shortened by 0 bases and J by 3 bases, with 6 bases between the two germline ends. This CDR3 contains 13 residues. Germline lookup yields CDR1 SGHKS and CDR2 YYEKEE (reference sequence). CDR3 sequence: CASSLVGDTEAFF. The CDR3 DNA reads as TGTGCCAGCAGCTTGGTAGGGGACACTGAAGCTTTCTTT.